This entry describes one TCR beta chain. The sample originates from a study of shared clonotypes between healthy human individuals. Study at large: Sampling drew on donors who were a couple of women and a few men aged 18 to 49.

Profiled with immunoSEQ multiplex PCR; TCRdb holds only in-frame clones, not every one. The top ten hold 0.36% of the sample, which has about 2.4 million clones, over 85% seen once. The ends were cut back, 2 bases at V and 1 base at J, with 18 bases in the middle. Germline loops: CDR1 MNHNS, CDR2 SASEGT. The CDR3 runs to 18 residues. This clonotype originated in a man aged 18-30 years in good health. Some clones in this sample may be carry-over from other donors' samples. The chain is built from TRBV6-1 and TRBJ1-5, with unresolved D. Sequences were obtained from naive CD4+ T cells from PBMCs. This sample's subset: CD45RA+ positively selected. The chain's CDR3 is CASSELRTLGRSNQPQHF. Here the CDR3 DNA reads TGTGCCAGCAGTGAATTGAGGACTCTAGGGCGGAGCAATCAGCCCCAGCATTTT.